The rows below give T cell receptor beta chains drawn from one sample of a study of blood T cell repertoires in COVID-19. Assay: immunoSEQ multiplex PCR; the TCRdb copy retains only in-frame clones and omits some. The sample lists fewer than 450,000 clones; 88% were seen once. Sequenced: peripheral blood. All receptors derive from a woman aged 65 to 85 with COVID-19, enrolled during active disease. Both conserved end residues are part of each CDR3. D genes are given only for firm matches. Expanded clones are given a class, and other clones once, few, many or no size at all.

d_call j_call clone_size v_call cdr3_length cdr3_nt cdr3_aa
TRBD1 TRBJ1-1 - TRBV4-1 16 TGCGCCAGCAGCCAGCCCCGGACAGGGTATTACACTGAAGCTTTCTTT CASSQPRTGYYTEAFF
TRBD2 TRBJ2-3 - TRBV9 17 TGTGCCAGCAGCGTAGACACCGGGACTAGCTCGGCAGATACGCAGTATTTT CASSVDTGTSSADTQYF
- TRBJ1-1 - TRBV30 14 TGTGCCTGGAATAACAGGGCTAGGGACACTGAAGCTTTCTTT CAWNNRARDTEAFF
TRBD1 TRBJ1-4 - TRBV5-1 16 TGCGCCAGCAGCTTGGACCTAACAGGGGGCGATGAAAAACTGTTTTTT CASSLDLTGGDEKLFF
TRBD1 TRBJ1-6 - TRBV6-5 14 TGTGCCAGCAGTCCCGGACAGGGTAATTCACCCCTCCACTTT CASSPGQGNSPLHF
- TRBJ1-1 - TRBV29-1 13 TGCAGCGTTGATACCCCGGGTGGCACTGAAGCTTTCTTT CSVDTPGGTEAFF
- TRBJ2-2 - TRBV6-4 13 TGTGCCAGCAGTGGAGAATTGGCCGGGGAGCTGTTTTTT CASSGELAGELFF
TRBD1 TRBJ1-1 many TRBV25-1 15 TGTGCCAGCAGATCCGACAGGGGATTGTCCACTGAAGCTTTCTTT CASRSDRGLSTEAFF
- TRBJ2-7 - TRBV6-5 13 TGTGCCAGCAGACTGGACAGTACCTACGAGCAGTACTTC CASRLDSTYEQYF
TRBD1 TRBJ1-1 - TRBV5-6 15 TGTGCCAGCAGTTTACTGGACAGGGGCGACACTGAAGCTTTCTTT CASSLLDRGDTEAFF
- TRBJ1-3 - TRBV10-3 14 TGTGCCATCAGTGAGGACCAGGTTGGAAACACCATATATTTT CAISEDQVGNTIYF
TRBD1 TRBJ2-7 - TRBV11-2 14 TGTGCCAGCAGCTCCTTTTGGGACAGCTACGAGCAGTACTTC CASSSFWDSYEQYF
TRBD2 TRBJ2-5 - TRBV2 17 TGTGCCAGCAGTTTTCCCGAGCTGACTAGCGGGCGAGAGACCCAGTACTTC CASSFPELTSGRETQYF
- TRBJ1-3 - TRBV9 17 TGTGCCAGCAGCGTAGATGACAGGTCGAGCTCTGGAAACACCATATATTTT CASSVDDRSSSGNTIYF
TRBD1 TRBJ1-4 - TRBV2 15 TGTGCCAGCAGTGTAGGACAGGATACCAATGAAAAACTGTTTTTT CASSVGQDTNEKLFF
- TRBJ1-6 - TRBV27 15 TGTGCCAGCAGTTCGGACACGGCGTATAATTCACCCCTCCACTTT CASSSDTAYNSPLHF
TRBD2 TRBJ2-1 - TRBV5-1 15 TGCGCCAGCACCCCCGAGCGGGGGGGCCGAGATGAGCAGTTCTTC CASTPERGGRDEQFF
- TRBJ1-6 - TRBV5-1 12 TGCGCCAGCAGCTTTTCAGATTCACCCCTCCACTTT CASSFSDSPLHF
TRBD1 TRBJ1-1 - TRBV12-3/TRBV12-4 13 TGTGCCAGCAGCGGACAGGGGAACACTGAAGCTTTCTTT CASSGQGNTEAFF
TRBD1 TRBJ1-3 - TRBV4-1 15 TGCGCCAGCAGCCAAGTGACAGGGGCCGGAAACACCATATATTTT CASSQVTGAGNTIYF
- TRBJ2-6 - TRBV30 14 TGTGCCTGGGGACAGATCTCTGGGGCCAACGTCCTGACTTTC CAWGQISGANVLTF
- TRBJ2-3 - TRBV7-2 12 TGTGCCAGCAACCAACGGGCAGATACGCAGTATTTT CASNQRADTQYF
TRBD1 TRBJ2-5 - TRBV5-1 15 TGCGCCAGCAGCCAGTCGGACAGGGAAGGAGAGACCCAGTACTTC CASSQSDREGETQYF
- TRBJ1-6 - TRBV7-9 14 TGTGCCAGCAGCTTAGGACAGAATAATTCACCCCTCCACTTT CASSLGQNNSPLHF
- TRBJ1-5 - TRBV6-6 14 TGTGCCAGCAGTTACTCGGGGGGTTGGCAGCCCCAGCATTTT CASSYSGGWQPQHF
- TRBJ1-5 - TRBV6-5 13 TGTGCCAGCAGACCCCGGGGGGGTCAGCCCCAGCATTTT CASRPRGGQPQHF
TRBD1 TRBJ2-4 - TRBV7-9 15 TGTGCCAGCAGCTACGCCCAGGGGGCGGAAAACATTCAGTACTTC CASSYAQGAENIQYF
- TRBJ2-2 - TRBV5-1 17 TGCGCCAGCAGCTTGGGACACAGGGAAGGAAACACCGGGGAGCTGTTTTTT CASSLGHREGNTGELFF
- TRBJ2-7 - TRBV24-1 13 TGTGCCACCAGTGATTTGTGGGCAAATGAGCAGTACTTC CATSDLWANEQYF
- TRBJ2-7 - TRBV7-8 14 TGTGCCAGCAGCTTAAGGGACATCCAAGGGGAGCAGTACTTC CASSLRDIQGEQYF
- TRBJ2-3 - TRBV29-1 14 TGCAGCGCCAGATGGGGACAAGACACAGATACGCAGTATTTT CSARWGQDTDTQYF
TRBD1 TRBJ2-2 - TRBV28 17 TGTGCCAGCAGTACGCGGGACAGGGGGCGAAACACCGGGGAGCTGTTTTTT CASSTRDRGRNTGELFF
- TRBJ2-7 - TRBV27 13 TGTGCCAGCAGTTTATCGACAGGCTACGAGCAGTACTTC CASSLSTGYEQYF
- TRBJ1-1 once TRBV5-1 12 TGCGCCAGCAAAAATATTAACACTGAAGCTTTCTTT CASKNINTEAFF
- TRBJ1-1 few TRBV6-6 14 TGTGCCAGTTGGATTGCGGGCAGGGGAACTGAAGCTTTCTTT CASWIAGRGTEAFF
- TRBJ1-1 - TRBV7-3 13 TGTGCCAGCAGCTCCCAGGAGAACACTGAAGCTTTCTTT CASSSQENTEAFF